A single sample gave rise to the 11 T cell receptor beta chains below, sequenced in a study of blood T cells in healthy people across ages. A second PCR of 7 to 11 cycles used a sample-barcoded 5' primer and a J-beta primer mix. One entry per CDR3 protein results from TCRdb running MiXCR on the 5' RACE reads. Of 1,300,000 or so distinct CDR3 sequences in the sample, around 59% were seen once. Sequences were obtained from blood. The receptors were sampled from a man younger than 30 in good health.

The chain combines TRBV24-1 with TRBJ2-4; the match to TRBD1 covers 8 bases. The end of the DNA is better explained by TRBJ2-7, so the J call may be wrong. The CDR3 spans 13 residues. CDR1 and CDR2 (germline): KGHDR, SFDVKD. The CDR3 loop reads CATSDLTGVEQYF. DNA for the CDR3: TGTGCCACCAGTGATCTGACAGGGGTCGAGCAGTACTTC.

The J gene is TRBJ1-6, the V gene TRBV14; D uncertain. Between the trimmed V and J ends, which lost 0 bases and 11 bases, there was a span of 8 bases. This CDR3 comprises 13 residues. From germline, CDR1 is SGHDN and CDR2 FVKESK. The CDR3 spells CASSQEPGAPLHF. In DNA form, the CDR3 reads TGTGCCAGCAGCCAAGAACCGGGTGCACCCCTCCACTTT.

The V call is TRBV20-1, the J call TRBJ1-2; D gene ambiguous. The germline gives CDR1 DFQATT, CDR2 SNEGSKA (reference sequence). The CDR3 extends over 14 amino acids. The V end lost 0 bases, the J end lost 0 bases, and 8 bases lay between the germline ends. In DNA form, the CDR3 reads TGCAGTGCTAGAGATAACTCGGCTAACTATGGCTACACCTTC. Amino acids: CSARDNSANYGYTF.

V gene TRBV4-2 combines with J gene TRBJ2-3; 7 bases are shared with TRBD2. This CDR3 contains 18 residues. Germline CDR1 LGHNA, CDR2 YNFKEQ. V shed 1 base and J 0 bases; nucleotides not matched to a gene: 10. CDR3 residues: CASSQVAGVLTSTDTQYF. CDR3 nucleotides: TGTGCCAGCAGCCAAGTCGCGGGGGTGCTCACTAGCACAGATACGCAGTATTTT.

For this clonotype: The germline gene is not matched at one end of the junction; a read error may be the cause. The CDR3 spells CVSCRNQETQYF. As DNA, the CDR3 is TGTGTCAGCTGTAGGAACCAAGAGACCCAGTACTTC. The chain employs TRBV12-3 or TRBV12-4 and TRBJ2-5; no clear D. CDR3 length: 12 amino acids.

This clonotype was observed a handful of times. The chain joins TRBV4-3 to TRBJ2-7, with D perhaps being TRBD1 or TRBD2 (5 bases each). The CDR3 runs to 17 residues. Germline V gives CDR1 LGHNA, CDR2 YSLEER. V gave up 3 bases and J gave up 0 bases, with 18 bases separating them. The CDR3 protein is CASSHLSGTSSSYEQYF. CDR3 in DNA: TGCGCCAGCAGCCACCTATCCGGGACCTCTAGCTCCTACGAGCAGTACTTC.

This clonotype has only a few counts. The V gene is TRBV12-3 or TRBV12-4, the J gene TRBJ2-4; weak D call: TRBD2 (5 bases). V shed 3 bases and J shed 13 bases, with 10 bases lying between them. The CDR3 extends over 11 amino acids. The CDR3 is CASSFEAEQYF. CDR3 sequence (DNA): TGTGCCAGCAGTTTTGAAGCGGAGCAGTACTTC.

Only a few counts were recorded for this clonotype. CDR3: CASSHRRLAKNIQYF. Here the CDR3 DNA reads TGTGCCAGCAGCCACCGACGTTTAGCCAAAAACATTCAGTACTTC. The J gene is TRBJ2-4, the V gene TRBV3-1; no definite D call. The germline gives CDR1 LGHDT, CDR2 YNNKEL (reference sequence). V was shortened by 3 bases and J by 0 bases, with 9 bases between the two germline ends. This CDR3 comprises 15 residues.

This clonotype came up a few times. The chain has TRBV5-5 and TRBJ2-7; D gene ambiguous. The ends were cut back, 0 bases at V and 2 bases at J, with 15 bases in the middle. The CDR3 sequence is 16 residues long. Germline V lookup: CDR1 SGHKS, CDR2 YYEKEE (reference sequence). This chain's CDR3 is CASSLGSGIRAYEQYF. The CDR3 nucleotides read TGTGCCAGCAGCTTGGGAAGTGGAATTCGGGCCTACGAGCAGTACTTC. The full variable domain, rest sourced from reference TRBV5-5 and TRBJ2-7, is DAGVTQSPTHLIKTRGQQVTLRCSPISGHKSVSWYQQVLGQGPQFIFQYYEKEERGRGNFPDRFSARQFPNYSSELNVNALLLGDSALYLCASSLGSGIRAYEQYFGPGTRLTVT.

This clonotype has a single count. V usage is TRBV27 and J usage is TRBJ2-7; TRBD2 aligns across 13 bases. This CDR3 is built from 17 residues. Germline loops: CDR1 MNHEY, CDR2 SMNVEV (reference sequence). Germline trimming cut 4 bases from V and 0 bases from J; bases unmatched to any gene: 6. The CDR3 spells CASSSGTSGEFSYEQYF. In DNA form, the CDR3 reads TGTGCCAGCAGTTCTGGGACTAGCGGGGAGTTCTCCTACGAGCAGTACTTC.

The chain uses TRBV9 and TRBJ2-2; D perhaps matches TRBD2 (7 bases). CDR1 and CDR2 from the germline V gene are SGDLS and YYNGEE. V was clipped by 5 bases and J by 5 bases, with 13 bases between them. The CDR3 totals 14 residues. The CDR3 DNA follows: TGTGCCAGCAGGGGGGGGGCCCAGACCGGGGAGCTGTTTTTT. Amino acid sequence: CASRGGAQTGELFF.